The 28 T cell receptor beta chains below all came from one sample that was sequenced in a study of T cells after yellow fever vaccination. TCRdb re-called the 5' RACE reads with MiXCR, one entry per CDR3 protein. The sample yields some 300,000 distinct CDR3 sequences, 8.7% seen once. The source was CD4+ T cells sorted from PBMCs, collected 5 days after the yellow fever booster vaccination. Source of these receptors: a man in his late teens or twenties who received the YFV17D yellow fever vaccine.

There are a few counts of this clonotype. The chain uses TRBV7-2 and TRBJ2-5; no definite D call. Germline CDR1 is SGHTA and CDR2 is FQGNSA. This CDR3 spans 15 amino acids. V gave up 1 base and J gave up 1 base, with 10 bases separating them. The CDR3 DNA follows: TGTGCCAGCAGCTTAGGAGGTCACTCCCAAGAGACCCAGTACTTC. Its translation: CASSLGGHSQETQYF.

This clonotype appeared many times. The DNA for the CDR3 is TGTGCCAGCTCACCGGACCCCTTGGGAAACATTCAGTACTTC. Its protein is CASSPDPLGNIQYF. The chain carries TRBV18 and TRBJ2-4; D unclear. The CDR3 has 14 residues. V shed 3 bases and J shed 6 bases, with 12 bases lying between them. Germline CDR1 KGHSH, CDR2 LQKENI.

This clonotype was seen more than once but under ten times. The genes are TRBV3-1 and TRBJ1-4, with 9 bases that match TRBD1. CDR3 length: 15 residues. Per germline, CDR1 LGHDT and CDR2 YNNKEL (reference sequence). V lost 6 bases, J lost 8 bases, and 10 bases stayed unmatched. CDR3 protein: CASSTRVGQGEKLFF. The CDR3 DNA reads TGTGCCAGCAGTACTCGCGTGGGACAGGGAGAAAAACTGTTTTTT.

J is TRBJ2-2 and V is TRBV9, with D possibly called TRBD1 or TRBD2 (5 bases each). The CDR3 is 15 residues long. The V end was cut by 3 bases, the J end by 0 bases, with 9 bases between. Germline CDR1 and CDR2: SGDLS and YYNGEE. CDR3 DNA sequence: TGTGCCAGCAGCGGGGGACCGACGAACACCGGGGAGCTGTTTTTT. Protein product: CASSGGPTNTGELFF. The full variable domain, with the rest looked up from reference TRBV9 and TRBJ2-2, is DSGVTQTPKHLITATGQRVTLRCSPRSGDLSVYWYQQSLDQGLQFLIQYYNGEERAKGNILERFSAQQFPDLHSELNLSSLELGDSALYFCASSGGPTNTGELFFGEGSRLTVL.

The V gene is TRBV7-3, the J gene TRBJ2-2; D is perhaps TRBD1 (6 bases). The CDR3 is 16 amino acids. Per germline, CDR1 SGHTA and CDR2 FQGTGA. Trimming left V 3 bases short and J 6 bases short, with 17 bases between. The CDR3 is CASSFEYARGAGELFF. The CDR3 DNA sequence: TGTGCCAGCAGCTTTGAATATGCCAGGGGCGCCGGGGAGCTGTTTTTT.

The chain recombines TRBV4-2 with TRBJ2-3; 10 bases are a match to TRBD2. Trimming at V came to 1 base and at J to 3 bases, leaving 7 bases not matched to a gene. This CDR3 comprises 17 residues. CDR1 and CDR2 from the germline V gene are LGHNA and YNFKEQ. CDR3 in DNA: TGTGCCAGCAGCCAAGTGGGGACTAGCGTGGTGACAGATACGCAGTATTTT. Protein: CASSQVGTSVVTDTQYF.

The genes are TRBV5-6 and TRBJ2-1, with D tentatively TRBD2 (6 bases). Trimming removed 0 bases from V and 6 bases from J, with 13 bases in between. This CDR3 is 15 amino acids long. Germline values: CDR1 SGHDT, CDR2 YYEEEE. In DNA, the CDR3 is TGTGCCAGCAGCTTGGAGGAGGGCTCGGGCAATGAGCAGTTCTTC. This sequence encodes CASSLEEGSGNEQFF.

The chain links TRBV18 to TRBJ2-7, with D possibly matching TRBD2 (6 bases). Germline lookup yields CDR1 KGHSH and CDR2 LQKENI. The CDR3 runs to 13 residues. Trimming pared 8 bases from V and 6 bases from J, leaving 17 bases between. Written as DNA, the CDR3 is TGTGCCAGCCAGGCCCAGGAGGGGTCCGAGCAGTACGTC. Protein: CASQAQEGSEQYV.

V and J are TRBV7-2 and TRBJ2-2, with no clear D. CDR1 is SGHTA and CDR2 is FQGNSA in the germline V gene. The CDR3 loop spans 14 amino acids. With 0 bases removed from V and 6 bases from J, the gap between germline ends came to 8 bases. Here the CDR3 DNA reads TGTGCCAGCAGCTTAGCTGGCGTTCCCGGGGAGCTGTTTTTT. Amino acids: CASSLAGVPGELFF.

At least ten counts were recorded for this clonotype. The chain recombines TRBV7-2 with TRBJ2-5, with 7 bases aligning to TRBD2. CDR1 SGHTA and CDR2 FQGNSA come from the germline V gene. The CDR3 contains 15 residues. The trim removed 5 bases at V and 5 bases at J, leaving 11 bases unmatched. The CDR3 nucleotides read TGTGCCAGCAGCCTTCAGCGGGGAACTGGGGAGACCCAGTACTTC. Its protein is CASSLQRGTGETQYF.

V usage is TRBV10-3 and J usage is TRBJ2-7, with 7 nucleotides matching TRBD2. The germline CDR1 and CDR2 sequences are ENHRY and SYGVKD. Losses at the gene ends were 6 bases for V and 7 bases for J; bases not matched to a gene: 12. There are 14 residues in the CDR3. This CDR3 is CAISAREGVREQYF. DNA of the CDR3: TGTGCCATCAGCGCCAGGGAGGGTGTCCGGGAGCAGTACTTC.

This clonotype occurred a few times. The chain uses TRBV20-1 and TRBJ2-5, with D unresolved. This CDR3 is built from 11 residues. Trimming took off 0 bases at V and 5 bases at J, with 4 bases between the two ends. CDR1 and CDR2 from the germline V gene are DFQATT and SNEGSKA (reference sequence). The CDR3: CSARDAETQYF. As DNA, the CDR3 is TGCAGTGCTAGAGATGCGGAGACCCAGTACTTC.

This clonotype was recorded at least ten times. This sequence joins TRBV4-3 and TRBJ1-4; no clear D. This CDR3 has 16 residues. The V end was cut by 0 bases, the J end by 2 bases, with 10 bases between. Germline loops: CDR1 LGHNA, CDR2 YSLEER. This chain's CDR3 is CASSQDARPTNEKLFF. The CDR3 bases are TGCGCCAGCAGCCAAGATGCGAGACCCACTAATGAAAAACTGTTTTTT.

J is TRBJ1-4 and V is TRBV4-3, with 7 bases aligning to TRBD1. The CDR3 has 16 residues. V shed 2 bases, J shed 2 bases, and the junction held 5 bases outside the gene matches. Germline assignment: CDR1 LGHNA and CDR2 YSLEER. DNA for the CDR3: TGCGCCAGCAGCCAATTTGGCAGGGGGACTAATGAAAAACTGTTTTTT. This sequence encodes CASSQFGRGTNEKLFF.

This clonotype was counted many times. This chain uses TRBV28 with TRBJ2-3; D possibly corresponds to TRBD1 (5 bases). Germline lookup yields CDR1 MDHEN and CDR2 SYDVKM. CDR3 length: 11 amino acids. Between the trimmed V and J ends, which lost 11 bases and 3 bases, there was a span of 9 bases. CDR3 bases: TGTGCCGCCTCAGGGACAGATACGCAGTATTTT. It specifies CAASGTDTQYF.

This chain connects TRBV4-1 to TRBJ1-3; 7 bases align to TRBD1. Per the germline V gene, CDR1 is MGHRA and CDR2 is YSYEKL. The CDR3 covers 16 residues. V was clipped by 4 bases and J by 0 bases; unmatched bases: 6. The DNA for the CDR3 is TGCGCCAGCAGCCGCGGACAGGCCGCCTCTGGAAACACCATATATTTT. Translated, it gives CASSRGQAASGNTIYF.

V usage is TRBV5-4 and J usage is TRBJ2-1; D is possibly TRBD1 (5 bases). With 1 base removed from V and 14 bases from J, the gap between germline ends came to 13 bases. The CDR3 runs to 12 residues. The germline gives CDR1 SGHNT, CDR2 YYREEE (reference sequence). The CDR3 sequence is CASSLPTTAEFF. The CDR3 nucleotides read TGTGCCAGCAGCTTGCCTACGACAGCCGAGTTCTTC.

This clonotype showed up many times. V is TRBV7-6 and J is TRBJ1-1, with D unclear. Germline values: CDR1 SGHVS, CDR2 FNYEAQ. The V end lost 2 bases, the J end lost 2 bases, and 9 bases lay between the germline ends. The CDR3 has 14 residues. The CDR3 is CASSLIRENTEAFF. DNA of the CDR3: TGTGCCAGCAGCTTAATTAGAGAAAACACTGAAGCTTTCTTT.

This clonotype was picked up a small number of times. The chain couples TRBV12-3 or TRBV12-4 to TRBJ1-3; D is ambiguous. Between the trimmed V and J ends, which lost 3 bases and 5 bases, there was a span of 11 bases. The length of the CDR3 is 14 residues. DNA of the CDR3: TGTGCCAGCAGTTTGACAATTGGGCGAAACACCATATATTTT. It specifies CASSLTIGRNTIYF.

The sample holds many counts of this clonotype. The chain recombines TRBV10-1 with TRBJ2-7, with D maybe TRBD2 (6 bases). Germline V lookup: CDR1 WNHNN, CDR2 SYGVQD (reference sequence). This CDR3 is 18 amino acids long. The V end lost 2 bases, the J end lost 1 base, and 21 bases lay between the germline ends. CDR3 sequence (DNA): TGCGCCAGCAGTGAGACGGGGGACTTTCCTAGGGGTTCCTACGAGCAGTACTTC. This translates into CASSETGDFPRGSYEQYF.

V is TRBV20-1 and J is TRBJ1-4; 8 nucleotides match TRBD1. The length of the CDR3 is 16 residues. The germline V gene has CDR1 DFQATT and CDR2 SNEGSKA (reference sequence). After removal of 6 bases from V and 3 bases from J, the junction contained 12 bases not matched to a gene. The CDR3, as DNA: TGCAGTGCCCATGGGACAGGCGGAGCTTCTAATGAAAAACTGTTTTTT. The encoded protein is CSAHGTGGASNEKLFF.

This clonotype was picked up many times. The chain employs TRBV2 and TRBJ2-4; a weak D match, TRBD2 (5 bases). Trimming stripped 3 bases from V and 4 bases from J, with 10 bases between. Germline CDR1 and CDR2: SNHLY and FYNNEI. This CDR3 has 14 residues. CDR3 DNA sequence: TGTGCCAGCAGTGATAGGAGGAGTAAAAACATTCAGTACTTC. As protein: CASSDRRSKNIQYF.

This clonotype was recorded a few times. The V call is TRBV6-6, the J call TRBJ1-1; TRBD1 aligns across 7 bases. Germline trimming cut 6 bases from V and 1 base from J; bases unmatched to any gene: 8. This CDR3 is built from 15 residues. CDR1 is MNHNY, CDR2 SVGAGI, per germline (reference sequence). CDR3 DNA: TGTGCCAGCAGACACCGACAGGGTCGGAACACTGAAGCTTTCTTT. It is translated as CASRHRQGRNTEAFF.

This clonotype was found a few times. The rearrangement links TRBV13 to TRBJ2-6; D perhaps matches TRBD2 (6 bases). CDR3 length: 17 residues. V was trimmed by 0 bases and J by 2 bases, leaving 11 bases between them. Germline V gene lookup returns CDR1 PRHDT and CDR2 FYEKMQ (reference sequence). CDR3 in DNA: TGTGCCAGCAGCTTAGGCCGGAGGGGCCCTGGGGCCAACGTCCTGACTTTC. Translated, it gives CASSLGRRGPGANVLTF.

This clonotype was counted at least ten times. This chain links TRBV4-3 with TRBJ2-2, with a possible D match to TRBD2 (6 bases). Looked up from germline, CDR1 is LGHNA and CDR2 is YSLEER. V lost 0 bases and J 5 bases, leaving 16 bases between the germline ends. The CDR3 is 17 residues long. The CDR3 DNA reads TGCGCCAGCAGCCAAGATCCCGGGACTCAAGGAACCGGGGAGCTGTTTTTT. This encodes CASSQDPGTQGTGELFF.

The CDR3 loop is CSAPKDNGGTEAFF. The CDR3 nucleotides are TGCAGTGCCCCAAAAGACAACGGGGGCACTGAAGCTTTCTTT. The chain recombines TRBV20-1 with TRBJ1-1; D may be TRBD1 (5 bases). The V gene's germline CDR1 is DFQATT and CDR2 SNEGSKA (reference sequence). The CDR3 has 14 amino acids. The V and J ends lost 6 bases and 4 bases respectively, with 18 bases between them.

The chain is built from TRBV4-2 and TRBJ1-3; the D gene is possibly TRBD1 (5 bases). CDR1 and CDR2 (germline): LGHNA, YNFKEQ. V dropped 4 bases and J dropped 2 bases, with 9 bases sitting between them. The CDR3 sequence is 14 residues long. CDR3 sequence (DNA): TGTGCCAGCAGCCCCAGGGAAGCTGGAAACACCATATATTTT. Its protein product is CASSPREAGNTIYF.

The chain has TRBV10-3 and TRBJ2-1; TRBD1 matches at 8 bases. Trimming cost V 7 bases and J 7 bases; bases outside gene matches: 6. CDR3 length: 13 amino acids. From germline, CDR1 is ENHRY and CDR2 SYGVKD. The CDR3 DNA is TGTGCCATCACTGCGGACAGGGCGAATGAGCAGTTCTTC. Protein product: CAITADRANEQFF.